The rows below give T cell receptor beta chains drawn from one sample of a study of T cell responses to AZD1222 COVID-19 vaccine. Assay used: immunoSEQ multiplex PCR; TCRdb lists only in-frame clones, some missing. Of approximately 65,000 clones in the sample, around three quarters were seen once. The source was peripheral blood, collected on day 0 of AZD1222 vaccination. Receptor source: an adult in good health. The CDR3 runs from the conserved cysteine through the conserved F or W. The order of the fields is D gene, V gene, J gene, CDR3 length, clone size, CDR3 DNA, CDR3 protein. The D gene is left open where the match is weak. A clone size is listed for some rows: how often the clone was seen (once, few, many), or a class if it is expanded.

D: TRBD1; V: TRBV19; J: TRBJ1-1; length: 15; size: .; DNA: TGTGCCAGTAGTACCCGGGACAGGGGGAACACTGAAGCTTTCTTT; CDR3: CASSTRDRGNTEAFF
D: .; V: TRBV7-7; J: TRBJ2-3; length: 13; size: .; DNA: TGTGCTAGCAGCTTAGCTCGTACAGATACGCAGTATTTT; CDR3: CASSLARTDTQYF
D: TRBD1; V: TRBV29-1; J: TRBJ1-1; length: 13; size: .; DNA: TGCAGCGTTGACTCAGACAGGGACGCTGAAGCTTTCTTT; CDR3: CSVDSDRDAEAFF
D: .; V: TRBV21-1; J: TRBJ1-1; length: 15; size: .; DNA: TGTGCCAGCCAACCTGAAGACAGGCAGAACACTGAAGCTTTCTTT; CDR3: CASQPEDRQNTEAFF
D: .; V: TRBV6-6; J: TRBJ1-5; length: 14; size: .; DNA: TGTGCCAGCAGATTCCCCGGCGGGGTTCAGCCCCAGCATTTT; CDR3: CASRFPGGVQPQHF
D: TRBD2; V: TRBV9; J: TRBJ2-4; length: 19; size: .; DNA: TGTGCCAGCAGCGCAGGGACTAGCGGGGCCCGAAGGGCCAAAAACATTCAGTACTTC; CDR3: CASSAGTSGARRAKNIQYF
D: .; V: TRBV2; J: TRBJ1-2; length: 14; size: .; DNA: TGTGCCAGCAGTGACGGATTGGGGGATTATGGCTACACCTTC; CDR3: CASSDGLGDYGYTF
D: TRBD1; V: TRBV29-1; J: TRBJ1-2; length: 13; size: .; DNA: TGCAGCGTGCTGACAGGGACGGACTATGGCTACACCTTC; CDR3: CSVLTGTDYGYTF
D: .; V: TRBV6-5; J: TRBJ1-2; length: 12; size: .; DNA: TGTGCCAGCAGTTACCCCTTAGGGGGCTACACCTTC; CDR3: CASSYPLGGYTF
D: .; V: TRBV10-3; J: TRBJ2-1; length: 12; size: few; DNA: TGTGCCATCAGTCTTAACAGGAATGAGCAGTTCTTC; CDR3: CAISLNRNEQFF
D: .; V: TRBV10-3; J: TRBJ2-7; length: 15; size: .; DNA: TGTGCCATCAGTGAGGCCCGGACGGGTTTCTACGAGCAGTACTTC; CDR3: CAISEARTGFYEQYF
D: TRBD1; V: TRBV24-1; J: TRBJ1-2; length: 13; size: .; DNA: TGTGCCACCTCGCCGGGACAGGGACGTGGCTACACCTTC; CDR3: CATSPGQGRGYTF
D: .; V: TRBV6-5; J: TRBJ1-1; length: 14; size: .; DNA: TGTGCCAGCAGTTTGGCAGGGATGAACACTGAAGCTTTCTTT; CDR3: CASSLAGMNTEAFF
D: TRBD1; V: TRBV5-1; J: TRBJ2-7; length: 16; size: .; DNA: TGCGCCAGCAGCTTGGCAAGACAGGGAAGCGGCTACGAGCAGTACTTC; CDR3: CASSLARQGSGYEQYF
D: TRBD1; V: TRBV27; J: TRBJ2-1; length: 15; size: .; DNA: TGTGCCAGCAGTCGCAGGGACAGGGGAAACAATGAGCAGTTCTTC; CDR3: CASSRRDRGNNEQFF
D: TRBD1; V: TRBV27; J: TRBJ2-2; length: 14; size: few; DNA: TGTGCCAGCAGCTGGGACAGCTACACCGGGGAGCTGTTTTTT; CDR3: CASSWDSYTGELFF
D: .; V: TRBV11-2; J: TRBJ1-6; length: 12; size: .; DNA: TGTGCCAGCAGCGTGGGACTTTCACCCCTCCACTTT; CDR3: CASSVGLSPLHF
D: .; V: TRBV29-1; J: TRBJ1-5; length: 12; size: .; DNA: TGCAGCGTTGAAGATCATGCGGCTAACCAGCATTTT; CDR3: CSVEDHAANQHF
D: TRBD1; V: TRBV19; J: TRBJ1-2; length: 16; size: few; DNA: TGTGCCAGTAGTATACCCTGGACAGGTCTAAAGGATGGCTACACCTTC; CDR3: CASSIPWTGLKDGYTF
D: .; V: TRBV6-5; J: TRBJ2-1; length: 11; size: .; DNA: TGTGCCAGCAGTTACGCGGATGAGCAGTTCTTC; CDR3: CASSYADEQFF
D: .; V: TRBV28; J: TRBJ1-5; length: 13; size: .; DNA: TGTGCCAGCAGGCTGTTTAGCAATCAGCCCCAGCATTTT; CDR3: CASRLFSNQPQHF
D: .; V: TRBV4-3; J: TRBJ1-5; length: 14; size: .; DNA: TGCGCCAGCAGCCAAGGCATAACGGATCAGCCCCAGCATTTT; CDR3: CASSQGITDQPQHF
D: .; V: TRBV10-2; J: TRBJ1-5; length: 14; size: .; DNA: TGCGCCAGCCGTGCGGTGGATAGCAATCAGCCCCAGCATTTT; CDR3: CASRAVDSNQPQHF
D: TRBD2; V: TRBV4-3; J: TRBJ2-3; length: 17; size: .; DNA: TGCGCCAGCAGCCAAGATGTTTTGGGGGGGAGCACAGATACGCAGTATTTT; CDR3: CASSQDVLGGSTDTQYF
D: .; V: TRBV5-1; J: TRBJ1-4; length: 13; size: once; DNA: TGCGCCAGCAGCTTCAAAACCCAGGAAAAACTGTTTTTT; CDR3: CASSFKTQEKLFF
D: TRBD1; V: TRBV19; J: TRBJ1-6; length: 14; size: .; DNA: TGTGCCAGTAGTGTCACGGGAGGGGGCTCACCCCTCCACTTT; CDR3: CASSVTGGGSPLHF
D: TRBD1; V: TRBV5-6; J: TRBJ1-2; length: 15; size: .; DNA: TGTGCCAGCAGCAGTTCCCCGACAGGGGGAAATGGCTACACCTTC; CDR3: CASSSSPTGGNGYTF
D: .; V: TRBV29-1; J: TRBJ1-1; length: 11; size: few; DNA: TGCGTTCTGGCCCAGAACACTGAAGCTTTCTTT; CDR3: CVLAQNTEAFF
D: .; V: TRBV7-8; J: TRBJ1-2; length: 13; size: .; DNA: TGTGCCAGCACGGACAGAGGCCGGGCTGGCTACACCTTC; CDR3: CASTDRGRAGYTF
D: .; V: TRBV5-1; J: TRBJ1-2; length: 14; size: .; DNA: TGCGCCAGCAGCTTGGGGTCTGGGAGCTATGGCTACACCTTC; CDR3: CASSLGSGSYGYTF
D: .; V: TRBV21-1; J: TRBJ1-2; length: 16; size: once; DNA: TGTGCCAGCAGCAACCTTAGGGGGGGCCTGTCCTATGGCTACACCTTC; CDR3: CASSNLRGGLSYGYTF
D: .; V: TRBV5-4; J: TRBJ2-3; length: 14; size: .; DNA: TGTGCCAGCAGCTTGGACTCCAATCTGGGTACGCAGTATTTT; CDR3: CASSLDSNLGTQYF
D: .; V: TRBV10-3; J: TRBJ2-2; length: 13; size: .; DNA: TGTGCCATCACTCACACGAACACCGGGGAGCTGTTTTTT; CDR3: CAITHTNTGELFF
D: .; V: TRBV30; J: TRBJ1-3; length: 11; size: .; DNA: TGTGCCTGGGGGTTAGGGGACACCATATATTTT; CDR3: CAWGLGDTIYF
D: .; V: TRBV3-1/TRBV3-2; J: TRBJ2-3; length: 11; size: .; DNA: TGTGCCAGCAGCCAGGGGGATACGCAGTATTTT; CDR3: CASSQGDTQYF
D: .; V: TRBV2; J: TRBJ1-1; length: 10; size: once; DNA: TGTGCCAGTGCGGGGGGGGCAGCTTTCTTT; CDR3: CASAGGAAFF
D: .; V: TRBV2; J: TRBJ2-5; length: 15; size: few; DNA: TGTGCCAGCAGTGGGGAATCACAGGGACAAGAGACCCAGTACTTC; CDR3: CASSGESQGQETQYF
D: .; V: TRBV9; J: TRBJ1-1; length: 15; size: .; DNA: TGTGCCAGCAGCGTAGGGACAGTTCCGAACACTGAAGCTTTCTTT; CDR3: CASSVGTVPNTEAFF
D: .; V: TRBV29-1; J: TRBJ2-7; length: 11; size: .; DNA: TGCAGCGTTCTGGTCCTGGGCGAGCAGTACTTC; CDR3: CSVLVLGEQYF
D: TRBD2; V: TRBV19; J: TRBJ2-5; length: 19; size: .; DNA: TGTGCCAGTAGTCCCAAGAGGCGACTAGCGGGGGTTCTGGGAGAGACCCAGTACTTC; CDR3: CASSPKRRLAGVLGETQYF
D: .; V: TRBV5-1; J: TRBJ1-1; length: 13; size: .; DNA: TGCGCCAGCAGCTTGAATCCCCGGCAAGCAGCTTTCTTT; CDR3: CASSLNPRQAAFF
D: .; V: TRBV7-2; J: TRBJ2-2; length: 17; size: .; DNA: TGTGCCAGCAGCTTAAGGTCAGGGGCGCGGGTCACCGGGGAGCTGTTTTTT; CDR3: CASSLRSGARVTGELFF
D: .; V: TRBV6-5; J: TRBJ2-2; length: 13; size: .; DNA: TGTGCCAGCAGCCCCATTGATGCCGGGGAGCTGTTTTTT; CDR3: CASSPIDAGELFF
D: .; V: TRBV4-1; J: TRBJ2-3; length: 15; size: few; DNA: TGCGCCAGCAGCCAACAGGGGTTCTCCACAGATACGCAGTATTTT; CDR3: CASSQQGFSTDTQYF
D: .; V: TRBV11-2; J: TRBJ1-2; length: 12; size: .; DNA: TGTGCCAGCAGCTTAGTGGGAGGCGGCTACACCTTC; CDR3: CASSLVGGGYTF
D: .; V: TRBV7-9; J: TRBJ1-1; length: 15; size: .; DNA: TGTGCCAGCAGCTTAGACGACAGGAGGAACACTGAAGCTTTCTTT; CDR3: CASSLDDRRNTEAFF
D: .; V: TRBV18; J: TRBJ1-5; length: 17; size: .; DNA: TGTGCCAGCTCACCTTACCAGGGAGGGGGTGGCAATCAGCCCCAGCATTTT; CDR3: CASSPYQGGGGNQPQHF
D: .; V: TRBV29-1; J: TRBJ1-1; length: 13; size: .; DNA: TGCAGCGTTGGGAGCGGGTCGAAGACTGAAGCTTTCTTT; CDR3: CSVGSGSKTEAFF
D: .; V: TRBV29-1; J: TRBJ2-7; length: 13; size: many; DNA: TGCAGCGCTGAAAGCGGACAATCCTACGAGCAGTACTTC; CDR3: CSAESGQSYEQYF
D: TRBD1; V: TRBV27; J: TRBJ1-4; length: 16; size: .; DNA: TGTGCCAGCAGTTTTCTCAGGGGGCCTGTGAAAGTGGAACTGTTTTTT; CDR3: CASSFLRGPVKVELFF
D: TRBD1; V: TRBV5-1; J: TRBJ1-2; length: 19; size: few; DNA: TGCGCCAGCAGCTTAGTCCCGGGACAGGGAAGGTTGGGTAACTATGGCTACACCTTC; CDR3: CASSLVPGQGRLGNYGYTF
D: TRBD1; V: TRBV19; J: TRBJ1-5; length: 15; size: .; DNA: TGTGCCAGTAGTAGGGACAGGGCAAGCAATCAGCCCCAGCATTTT; CDR3: CASSRDRASNQPQHF
D: .; V: TRBV5-6; J: TRBJ1-4; length: 16; size: .; DNA: TGTGCCAGCAGCCCGGCGGGGGGAAGGGGGTATGAAAAACTGTTTTTT; CDR3: CASSPAGGRGYEKLFF
D: TRBD1; V: TRBV4-3; J: TRBJ1-2; length: 14; size: .; DNA: TGCGCCAGCAGCCAAGACCAGGGGGACTATGGCTACACCTTC; CDR3: CASSQDQGDYGYTF